This TCR beta chain was captured by sequencing in a study of blood T cell repertoires in COVID-19. Study summary: The United States, Italy and Spain were the sources of the acute and convalescent COVID-19 samples.

In the original workflow: Cell counts per sample came from amplifying reference gene primers. Assay: immunoSEQ multiplex PCR; the TCRdb copy retains only in-frame clones and omits some. V and J calls and clone size are copied from that table; D and trimming were computed from the DNA. The sample consists of some 260,000 clones, approximately 89% of them appearing once. The TCR was taken from a woman aged 70-85 years with COVID-19, enrolled during active disease. The sequencing input was peripheral blood.

In DNA, the CDR3 is TGTGCCAGCAGCTTGGTTCGCAGGGACTACACCTTC. Protein product: CASSLVRRDYTF. This chain uses TRBV5-4 with TRBJ1-2; possibly TRBD1 for D (5 bases). The CDR3 covers 12 residues. Trimming took off 0 bases at V and 10 bases at J, with 10 bases between the two ends. Germline lookup yields CDR1 SGHNT and CDR2 YYREEE (reference sequence).